One sample yielded the 21 T cell receptor beta chains listed below, sequenced in a study of blood T cell repertoires in COVID-19. Some clones are missing from TCRdb's copy, which holds only in-frame ones; the method was immunoSEQ multiplex PCR. Of approximately 230,000 clones listed, about 88% are singletons. What was sequenced was peripheral blood. Receptors originate from a woman in her 40s who had recovered from COVID-19.

The gene calls are TRBV11-2 and TRBJ2-2, with TRBD2 identical over 8 bases. CDR3 length: 14 amino acids. V lost 7 bases and J lost 9; bases outside the gene matches: 10. CDR1 and CDR2 from the germline V gene are SGHAT and FQNNGV. The CDR3 coding sequence is TGTGCCAGCAAAACCGGGACTAGGTTCCGGGAGCTGTTTTTT. This translates into CASKTGTRFRELFF.

The chain links TRBV19 to TRBJ1-5, with D perhaps matching TRBD1 (5 bases). This CDR3 has 17 residues. V was pared by 1 base and J by 2 bases, with 15 bases between. Per the germline V gene, CDR1 is LNHDA and CDR2 is SQIVND (reference sequence). The CDR3 nucleotides read TGTGCCAGTAGTATAGTCCCTGGGGCTACGGGCAATCAGCCCCAGCATTTT. Residues: CASSIVPGATGNQPQHF.

J is TRBJ2-3 and V is TRBV5-6; D perhaps matches TRBD2 (6 bases). V lost 4 bases, J lost 6 bases, and 15 bases lay in between. The CDR3 totals 14 residues. The germline V gene encodes CDR1 SGHDT and CDR2 YYEEEE. The CDR3 DNA reads TGTGCCAGCAGCCAGGAGGGCCTGTTGGATACGCAGTATTTT. Its translation is CASSQEGLLDTQYF. Full variable domain (outside the CDR3, taken from reference TRBV5-6 and TRBJ2-3): DAGVTQSPTHLIKTRGQQVTLRCSPKSGHDTVSWYQQALGQGPQFIFQYYEEEERQRGNFPDRFSGHQFPNYSSELNVNALLLGDSALYLCASSQEGLLDTQYFGPGTRLTVL.

This clone was observed a few times. V usage is TRBV3-1 (or the pseudogene TRBV3-2) and J usage is TRBJ1-2; 8 bases map to TRBD1. J lost 7 bases, V lost 4 bases, and 5 bases had no gene match. The germline gives CDR1 LGHDT, CDR2 YNNKEL (reference sequence). The CDR3 extends over 13 amino acids. The CDR3 protein is CASSPDRAVGYTF. CDR3 sequence (DNA): TGTGCCAGCAGCCCGGACAGGGCGGTTGGCTACACCTTC.

This clone is a singleton in its sample. The junction does not match germline at one end; this may be a read error. Other nucleotide sequences from this sample produce the same CDR3. The V and J genes are TRBV19 and TRBJ1-5; 9 bases are shared with TRBD1. CDR3 length equals 16 residues. In germline, CDR1 is LNHDA, CDR2 SQIVND (reference sequence). CDR3 sequence reads: CATTGTGNDGNQPQHF. The CDR3 DNA follows: TGTGCCACGACCGGGACAGGGAATGATGGCAATCAGCCCCAACATTTT.

The J gene is TRBJ2-5, the V gene TRBV6-5; D may be TRBD1 (6 bases). The CDR3 is 15 residues long. Germline assignment: CDR1 MNHEY and CDR2 SVGAGI. V lost 7 bases and J lost 3, with 18 bases in between. Here the CDR3 reads CASNPLRTAEETQYF. The CDR3 DNA reads TGTGCCAGCAATCCCTTGCGGACAGCGGAAGAGACCCAGTACTTC.

The genes are TRBV18 and TRBJ2-7; tentative D call: TRBD1 (5 bases). CDR3 length: 15 amino acids. CDR1 and CDR2 from the germline V gene are KGHSH and LQKENI. Trimming shortened V by 1 base and J by 5 bases, and 15 bases separated the two germline ends. CDR3 sequence: CASSPRLDKVDEQYF. The DNA of the CDR3 is TGTGCCAGCTCACCACGTCTGGACAAGGTCGACGAGCAGTACTTC.

The rearrangement links TRBV27 to TRBJ1-2, with D perhaps TRBD1 (5 bases). The V and J ends lost 7 bases and 4 bases respectively, with 22 bases between them. This CDR3 contains 16 residues. CDR1 and CDR2 (germline): MNHEY, SMNVEV (reference sequence). The CDR3 sequence is CASTGKGLGLVYGYTF. In nucleotides, the CDR3 is TGTGCCAGCACTGGGAAGGGGTTAGGGCTGGTCTATGGCTACACCTTC.

The table lists this clone with a few counts. V gene TRBV11-3 combines with J gene TRBJ2-5, with D perhaps TRBD1 (7 bases). Germline V lookup: CDR1 SGHNT, CDR2 YENEEA. V lost 3 bases to trimming and J lost 5 bases, with 16 bases between them. This CDR3 region has 15 residues. The CDR3 nucleotides are TGTGCCAGCAGCTTGGAGGGACAGCCAACGGAGACCCAGTACTTC. Translation gives CASSLEGQPTETQYF.

The chain uses TRBV5-6 and TRBJ1-4, with 7 nucleotides matching TRBD1. Germline CDR1 SGHDT, CDR2 YYEEEE. J lost 3 bases, V lost 2 bases, and 7 bases had no gene match. This CDR3 spans 16 amino acids. This chain's CDR3 is CASSFFDRESNEKLFF. The CDR3 nucleotides are TGTGCCAGCAGCTTTTTCGACAGGGAATCTAATGAAAAACTGTTTTTT.

CDR3 in amino acids: CASSQLAGGPKDTQYF. CDR3 nucleotides: TGTGCCAGCAGCCAACTAGCGGGGGGGCCAAAAGATACGCAGTATTTT. V is TRBV3-1 (or the pseudogene TRBV3-2) and J is TRBJ2-3; 12 bases agree with TRBD2. The CDR3 consists of 16 residues. In germline, CDR1 is LGHDT, CDR2 YNNKEL (reference sequence). V gave up 2 bases and J gave up 5 bases; unmatched junction bases: 5.

The rearrangement joins TRBV28 to TRBJ1-6; 9 bases are shared with TRBD1. The CDR3 sequence is 15 residues long. Germline CDR1 reads MDHEN; CDR2 reads SYDVKM. The junction had 5 bases not matched to a gene; V was cut back by 3 bases and J by 8 bases. CDR3 amino acids: CASSLGTGIDSPLHF. The CDR3 region has the DNA TGTGCCAGCAGTTTGGGGACAGGGATTGATTCACCCCTCCACTTT.

The rearrangement joins TRBV5-1 to TRBJ2-5; 8 bases are a match to TRBD1. The CDR3 spans 16 residues. CDR1 is SGHRS, CDR2 YFSETQ, per germline. Losses at the gene ends were 1 base for V and 5 bases for J; bases not matched to a gene: 10. CDR3 nucleotides: TGCGCCAGCAGCTTGAGGGGTACAGGGGGAGAGGAGACCCAGTACTTC. This gives the protein CASSLRGTGGEETQYF. Using reference TRBV5-1 and TRBJ2-5 for the parts outside the CDR3, the full variable domain is KAGVTQTPRYLIKTRGQQVTLSCSPISGHRSVSWYQQTPGQGLQFLFEYFSETQRNKGNFPGRFSGRQFSNSRSEMNVSTLELGDSALYLCASSLRGTGGEETQYFGPGTRLLVL.

The CDR3 reads CASSRGSSGPYEQYF. CDR3 nucleotides: TGTGCCAGCAGCCGCGGGTCTAGCGGACCCTACGAGCAGTACTTC. The V and J genes are TRBV7-2 and TRBJ2-7, with TRBD2 matching over 7 bases. The germline gives CDR1 SGHTA, CDR2 FQGNSA. The CDR3 runs to 15 residues. J gave up 2 bases and V 5 bases, and 9 bases lay outside the gene matches.

Regarding this clone: Other nucleotide sequences from this sample produce the same CDR3. The chain has TRBV5-1 and TRBJ2-5; 11 nucleotides agree with TRBD1. CDR1 is SGHRS and CDR2 is YFSETQ in the germline V gene. The CDR3 runs to 15 residues. Trimming at V came to 3 bases and at J to 1 base, leaving 2 bases not matched to a gene. CDR3 nucleotides: TGCGCCAGCAGCTCAGGGACAGGGGGCCAAGAGACCCAGTACTTC. Its translation is CASSSGTGGQETQYF.

This rearrangement joins TRBV18 to TRBJ2-7; 10 bases align to TRBD2. V trimming: 2 bases; J trimming: 0 bases; junction bases outside the gene matches: 4. This CDR3 is built from 16 residues. Germline V lookup: CDR1 KGHSH, CDR2 LQKENI. The CDR3 here is CASSPRIAGGSYEQYF. Here the CDR3 DNA reads TGTGCCAGCTCACCAAGGATAGCGGGAGGCTCCTACGAGCAGTACTTC.

The chain joins TRBV19 to TRBJ2-2; D perhaps matches TRBD2 (5 bases). The CDR3 spans 13 residues. V shed 6 bases and J shed 6 bases, with 11 bases lying between them. CDR1 LNHDA and CDR2 SQIVND come from the germline V gene (reference sequence). The CDR3 reads CASRVMGAGELFF. CDR3 coding DNA: TGTGCCAGTAGGGTAATGGGAGCCGGGGAGCTGTTTTTT. The full variable domain, with the rest looked up from reference TRBV19 and TRBJ2-2, is DGGITQSPKYLFRKEGQNVTLSCEQNLNHDAMYWYRQDPGQGLRLIYYSQIVNDFQKGDIAEGYSVSREKKESFPLTVTSAQKNPTAFYLCASRVMGAGELFFGEGSRLTVL.

The chain carries TRBV20-1 and TRBJ2-4; TRBD2 matches at 10 bases. Germline trimming cut 3 bases from V and 7 bases from J; bases unmatched to any gene: 12. The CDR3 is made up of 16 amino acids. CDR1 and CDR2 from the germline V gene are DFQATT and SNEGSKA (reference sequence). The CDR3, as DNA: TGCAGTGCTAGTGGAAGCGGGGGGGCCCCCTACAACATTCAGTACTTC. Translation: CSASGSGGAPYNIQYF.

This chain connects TRBV19 to TRBJ2-1, with D perhaps matching TRBD2 (6 bases). Germline CDR1 reads LNHDA; CDR2 reads SQIVND (reference sequence). V was cut by 7 bases and J by 14 bases, with 15 bases left in between. The CDR3 contains 11 residues. The CDR3 bases are TGTGCCAGTATCAATTGGGGGGAGAAGTTCTTC. This codes for CASINWGEKFF.

The genes are TRBV5-8 and TRBJ2-7; possible D gene TRBD1, 6 bases. The CDR3 totals 16 residues. In germline, CDR1 is SGHTS, CDR2 YDEGEE. The V gene lost 4 bases and the J gene lost 0 bases, with 17 bases spanning the gap. Here the CDR3 reads CASSVNRAGGSYEQYF. In DNA, the CDR3 is TGTGCCAGCAGCGTGAACAGGGCGGGCGGCTCCTACGAGCAGTACTTC.

The chain is built from TRBV27 and TRBJ1-4; 7 bases are shared with TRBD1. The germline V gene encodes CDR1 MNHEY and CDR2 SMNVEV (reference sequence). The CDR3 loop spans 14 amino acids. J was trimmed by 7 bases and V by 1 base; bases with no gene match: 3. The DNA of the CDR3 is TGTGCCAGCAGTTTATACAGGGGTAGTGAAAAACTGTTTTTT. Protein sequence: CASSLYRGSEKLFF.